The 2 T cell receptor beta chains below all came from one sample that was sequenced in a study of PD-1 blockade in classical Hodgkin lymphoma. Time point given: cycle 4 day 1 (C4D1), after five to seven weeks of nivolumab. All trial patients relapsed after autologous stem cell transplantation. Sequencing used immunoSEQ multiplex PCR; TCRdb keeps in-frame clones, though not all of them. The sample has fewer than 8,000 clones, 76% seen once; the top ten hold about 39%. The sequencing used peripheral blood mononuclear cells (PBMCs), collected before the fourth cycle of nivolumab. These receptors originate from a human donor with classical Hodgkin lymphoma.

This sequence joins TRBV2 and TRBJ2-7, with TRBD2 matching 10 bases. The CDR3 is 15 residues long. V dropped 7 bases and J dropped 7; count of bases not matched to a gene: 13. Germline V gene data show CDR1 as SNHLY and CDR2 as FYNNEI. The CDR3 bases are TGTGCCAGCAAACAGCGGGAGGGCCCTATCTTTGAGCAGTACTTC. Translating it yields CASKQREGPIFEQYF.

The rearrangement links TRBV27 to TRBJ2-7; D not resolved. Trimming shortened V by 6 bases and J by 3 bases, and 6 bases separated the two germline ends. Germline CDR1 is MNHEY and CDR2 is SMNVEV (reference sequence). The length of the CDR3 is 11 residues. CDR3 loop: CASSHNYEQYF. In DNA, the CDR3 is TGTGCCAGCAGCCATAACTACGAGCAGTACTTC.